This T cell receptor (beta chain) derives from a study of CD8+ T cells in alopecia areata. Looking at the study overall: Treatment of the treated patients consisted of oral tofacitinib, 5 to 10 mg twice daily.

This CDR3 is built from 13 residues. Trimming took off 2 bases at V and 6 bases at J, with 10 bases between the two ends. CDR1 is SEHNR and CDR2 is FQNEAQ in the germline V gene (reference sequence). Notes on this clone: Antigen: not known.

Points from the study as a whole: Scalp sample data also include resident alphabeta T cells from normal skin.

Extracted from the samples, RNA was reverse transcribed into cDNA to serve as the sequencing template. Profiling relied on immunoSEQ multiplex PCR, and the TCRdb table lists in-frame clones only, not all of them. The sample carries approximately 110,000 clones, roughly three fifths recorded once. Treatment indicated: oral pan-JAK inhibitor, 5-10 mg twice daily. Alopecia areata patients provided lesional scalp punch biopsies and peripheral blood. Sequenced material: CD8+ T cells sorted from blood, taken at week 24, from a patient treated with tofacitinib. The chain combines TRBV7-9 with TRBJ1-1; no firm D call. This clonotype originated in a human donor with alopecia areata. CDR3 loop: CASSLLGEAEAFF. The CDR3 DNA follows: TGTGCCAGCAGCTTATTGGGTGAGGCTGAAGCTTTCTTT.